Following are 18 T cell receptor beta chains from one sample sequenced in a study of vaccination and CD4 T cells after COVID-19. No antigens are known for them. The treatment denotes: approximately 9-day PBMC culture with coronavirus spike peptide pools or control peptides (ViraFEST assay). Sequencing of DNA taken from cultured CD4+ T cells relied on the Oncomine TCR Beta short-read assay. TCRdb recomputed calls from the PCR reads with MiXCR, one row per CDR3 protein. Here the sample spans around 21,000 distinct CDR3 sequences, about 52% being singletons. Sequencing used CD4+ T cells from blood, cultured in vitro. Source of these receptors: a human donor who had recovered from COVID-19.

Only a few counts were recorded for this clonotype. The J gene is TRBJ1-2, the V gene TRBV6-2 or TRBV6-3; D perhaps matches TRBD1 (6 bases). This CDR3 region has 13 residues. Trimming took 5 bases from V and 7 from J, leaving 14 bases between them. Germline CDR1 reads MNHEY; CDR2 reads SVGEGT. The CDR3 loop is CASSAPSGAGYTF. CDR3 in DNA: TGTGCCAGCAGTGCCCCGTCAGGGGCTGGCTACACCTTC.

The chain is built from TRBV4-1 and TRBJ2-3; D gene unclear. The V and J ends lost 5 bases and 4 bases respectively, with 13 bases between them. CDR3 size: 14 residues. Germline lookup yields CDR1 MGHRA and CDR2 YSYEKL. CDR3 DNA sequence: TGCGCCAGCAGCAAGACACGGGCGGCAGATACGCAGTATTTT. It specifies CASSKTRAADTQYF.

The gene calls are TRBV20-1 and TRBJ2-1, with 10 positions matching TRBD2. CDR3 length: 14 amino acids. The germline CDR1 and CDR2 sequences are DFQATT and SNEGSKA (reference sequence). V trimming: 5 bases; J trimming: 7 bases; junction bases outside the gene matches: 8. Here the CDR3 reads CSAFQTSGRNEQFF. The CDR3 bases are TGCAGTGCTTTCCAGACTAGCGGGCGGAATGAGCAGTTCTTC.

This clonotype was detected only a few times. The chain recombines TRBV20-1 with TRBJ1-2; D is uncertain. The CDR3 is 13 residues long. V dropped 0 bases and J dropped 0 bases, with 5 bases sitting between them. Germline assignment: CDR1 DFQATT and CDR2 SNEGSKA (reference sequence). CDR3 loop: CSARDPANYGYTF. The CDR3 coding sequence is TGCAGTGCTAGAGACCCGGCTAACTATGGCTACACCTTC.

The chain links TRBV7-9 to TRBJ2-7; 10 bases are shared with TRBD2. V lost 1 base, J lost 1 base, and 4 bases stayed unmatched. Germline assignment: CDR1 SEHNR and CDR2 FQNEAQ (reference sequence). The CDR3 covers 16 residues. CDR3 nucleotides: TGTGCCAGCAGCTTAGGAAGGACTAGCGGATCCTACGAGCAGTACTTC. Amino acid sequence: CASSLGRTSGSYEQYF.

This chain links TRBV6-5 with TRBJ1-1; D not certain. The CDR3 loop spans 14 amino acids. V was cut by 0 bases and J by 1 base, with 6 bases left in between. Germline V gives CDR1 MNHEY, CDR2 SVGAGI. The chain's CDR3 is CASSYSSQNTEAFF. The CDR3 DNA sequence: TGTGCCAGCAGTTACTCGAGCCAGAACACTGAAGCTTTCTTT.

The J gene is TRBJ1-6, the V gene TRBV19, with 7 bases identical to TRBD1. V lost 5 bases and J lost 5; bases outside the gene matches: 3. CDR1 is LNHDA and CDR2 is SQIVND in the germline V gene (reference sequence). The CDR3 has 14 amino acids. CDR3 sequence (DNA): TGTGCCAGTAGTCAGGGGGAGGATAATTCACCCCTCCACTTT. Its translation is CASSQGEDNSPLHF.

V gene TRBV7-6 combines with J gene TRBJ2-3, with D perhaps matching TRBD2 (7 bases). This CDR3 comprises 14 residues. V was trimmed by 5 bases and J by 5 bases, leaving 14 bases between them. Germline V gives CDR1 SGHVS, CDR2 FNYEAQ. The CDR3 loop is CASSPRGGEDTQYF. The DNA for the CDR3 is TGTGCCAGCAGCCCAAGGGGGGGAGAAGATACGCAGTATTTT. The full variable domain, with the rest looked up from reference TRBV7-6 and TRBJ2-3, is GAGVSQSPRYKVTKRGQDVALRCDPISGHVSLYWYRQALGQGPEFLTYFNYEAQQDKSGLPNDRFSAERPEGSISTLTIQRTEQRDSAMYRCASSPRGGEDTQYFGPGTRLTVL.

This chain connects TRBV7-9 to TRBJ1-1; maybe TRBD1 (6 bases). V was pared by 5 bases and J by 8 bases, with 12 bases between. The CDR3 extends over 12 amino acids. Germline V gene data show CDR1 as SEHNR and CDR2 as FQNEAQ (reference sequence). For the CDR3, the DNA is TGTGCCAGCAGCCCATGGACAGAGGAAGCTTTCTTT. It specifies CASSPWTEEAFF.

The V call is TRBV7-2, the J call TRBJ2-1, with no clear D. Germline V gene sequence: CDR1 SGHTA, CDR2 FQGNSA. V was cut by 5 bases and J by 3 bases, with 20 bases left in between. The CDR3 sequence is 17 residues long. This chain's CDR3 is CASSRLSWKVGYNEQFF. The CDR3 bases are TGTGCCAGCAGCCGCCTAAGCTGGAAAGTGGGCTACAATGAGCAGTTCTTC.

This chain uses TRBV6-2 or TRBV6-3 with TRBJ2-7; possible D gene TRBD1, 5 bases. Looked up from germline, CDR1 is MNHEY and CDR2 is SVGEGT. This CDR3 spans 14 amino acids. V was cut by 0 bases and J by 3 bases, with 9 bases left in between. CDR3 nucleotides: TGTGCCAGCAGTTACTCGAACAGGTACTACGAGCAGTACTTC. This codes for CASSYSNRYYEQYF.

The V call is TRBV27, the J call TRBJ2-5; no definite D call. Germline CDR1 reads MNHEY; CDR2 reads SMNVEV (reference sequence). CDR3 size: 16 residues. Trimming removed 0 bases at V and 2 bases at J, with 13 bases between. The CDR3 nucleotides read TGTGCCAGCAGTTTATCGTTCGGCAGGAATCAAGAGACCCAGTACTTC. Protein sequence: CASSLSFGRNQETQYF.

The V gene is TRBV7-2, the J gene TRBJ1-1; D is uncertain. The CDR3 has 13 residues. Trimming removed 5 bases from V and 4 bases from J, with 11 bases in between. Per germline, CDR1 SGHTA and CDR2 FQGNSA. DNA of the CDR3: TGTGCCAGCAGCCCCCGGCCGGTCACTGAAGCTTTCTTT. It translates to CASSPRPVTEAFF.

The V gene is TRBV27, the J gene TRBJ1-1, with D perhaps matching TRBD1 (5 bases). Germline V lookup: CDR1 MNHEY, CDR2 SMNVEV (reference sequence). The CDR3 spans 14 residues. V gave up 0 bases and J gave up 2 bases, with 7 bases separating them. As DNA, the CDR3 is TGTGCCAGCAGTTTATCAGGGGTAAACACTGAAGCTTTCTTT. Amino acids: CASSLSGVNTEAFF.

This clonotype was detected only once. The genes are TRBV6-2 or TRBV6-3 and TRBJ2-5; 8 bases agree with TRBD2. The J segment lost 5 bases and the V segment lost 7 bases, leaving 9 bases of the junction unmatched. Per germline, CDR1 MNHEY and CDR2 SVGEGT. CDR3 length: 14 amino acids. The chain's CDR3 is CASTKRTGGETQYF. Here the CDR3 DNA reads TGTGCCAGCACCAAGAGGACGGGAGGGGAGACCCAGTACTTC.

This clonotype was counted a few times. The rearrangement links TRBV20-1 to TRBJ1-2; D is possibly TRBD1 (5 bases). V was cut by 4 bases and J by 6 bases, with 15 bases left in between. This CDR3 contains 13 residues. Germline V CDR1 and CDR2: DFQATT, SNEGSKA (reference sequence). As DNA, the CDR3 is TGCAGTGCTATCCCGACGGGGACTGATGGCTACACCTTC. Amino acid sequence: CSAIPTGTDGYTF.

In its sample, this clonotype was seen a few times. The chain joins TRBV20-1 to TRBJ1-2; 7 bases match TRBD1. V was clipped by 4 bases and J by 1 base; unmatched bases: 3. CDR3 length: 13 amino acids. CDR1 is DFQATT, CDR2 SNEGSKA, per germline (reference sequence). DNA of the CDR3: TGCAGTGCTACCGGGACAGTTAACTATGGCTACACCTTC. Protein: CSATGTVNYGYTF.

This clonotype was counted only a few times. The rearrangement joins TRBV6-1 to TRBJ1-2; D is ambiguous. The CDR3 contains 13 residues. Per the germline V gene, CDR1 is MNHNS and CDR2 is SASEGT. V gave up 5 bases and J gave up 2 bases, with 9 bases separating them. This chain's CDR3 is CASSRGPNYGYTF. In nucleotides, the CDR3 is TGTGCCAGCAGTCGCGGCCCCAACTATGGCTACACCTTC.